The rows below give T cell receptor beta chains drawn from one sample of a study of T-cell reconstitution after alpha-beta-depleted transplantation in children. TCRdb re-called the PCR reads with MiXCR, one entry per CDR3 protein. This table holds over 200,000 distinct CDR3 sequences, 11% found once. Sequencing was performed on PBMCs, taken before TCRalphabeta/CD19-depleted stem cell transplant. Source of these receptors: a child less than two years old with acute myeloid leukemia, due to receive a stem cell transplant. CDR3s include the opening cysteine and the closing phenylalanine or tryptophan. D genes are given only for firm matches. Size tells how often a clone was seen (once, few, many) or the class of an expanded clone, and some rows leave it out.

clone size: many
D gene: TRBD2
V gene: TRBV6-5
J gene: TRBJ2-2
CDR3 length: 15
CDR3 protein: CASSYSSGSTGELFF
CDR3 DNA: TGTGCCAGCAGTTACTCTAGCGGGAGCACCGGGGAGCTGTTTTTT

clone size: many
D gene: .
V gene: TRBV28
J gene: TRBJ2-5
CDR3 length: 12
CDR3 protein: CASRKGGETQYF
CDR3 DNA: TGTGCCAGCAGGAAGGGTGGGGAGACCCAGTACTTC

clone size: few
D gene: .
V gene: TRBV18
J gene: TRBJ2-7
CDR3 length: 15
CDR3 protein: CASSPPGPSSYEQYF
CDR3 DNA: TGTGCCAGCTCACCACCGGGCCCTAGCTCCTACGAGCAGTACTTC

clone size: few
D gene: .
V gene: TRBV12-3/TRBV12-4
J gene: TRBJ2-7
CDR3 length: 15
CDR3 protein: CASSSIAVGPYEQYF
CDR3 DNA: TGTGCCAGCAGTTCGATAGCGGTCGGCCCTTACGAGCAGTACTTC

clone size: many
D gene: TRBD1
V gene: TRBV5-1
J gene: TRBJ1-3
CDR3 length: 16
CDR3 protein: CASSFGQGDPGNTIYF
CDR3 DNA: TGCGCCAGCAGCTTTGGTCAGGGGGATCCTGGAAACACCATATATTTT

clone size: many
D gene: TRBD2
V gene: TRBV12-3/TRBV12-4
J gene: TRBJ2-1
CDR3 length: 14
CDR3 protein: CASTGTSAYNEQFF
CDR3 DNA: TGTGCCAGCACCGGGACTAGCGCCTACAATGAGCAGTTCTTC

clone size: .
D gene: TRBD1
V gene: TRBV5-1
J gene: TRBJ2-4
CDR3 length: 16
CDR3 protein: CASSFRGLPPTNIQYF
CDR3 DNA: TGCGCCAGCAGCTTCAGGGGGCTTCCCCCAACAAACATTCAGTACTTC

clone size: .
D gene: TRBD2
V gene: TRBV5-1
J gene: TRBJ2-7
CDR3 length: 14
CDR3 protein: CASSSTSGGYEQYF
CDR3 DNA: TGCGCCAGCAGCTCAACTAGCGGGGGCTACGAGCAGTACTTC

clone size: many
D gene: .
V gene: TRBV14
J gene: TRBJ2-7
CDR3 length: 15
CDR3 protein: CASSQVSGGPYEQYF
CDR3 DNA: TGTGCCAGCAGCCAAGTTTCCGGCGGTCCCTACGAGCAGTACTTC

clone size: many
D gene: TRBD2
V gene: TRBV29-1
J gene: TRBJ2-7
CDR3 length: 13
CDR3 protein: CSVERAGVGEQYF
CDR3 DNA: TGCAGCGTTGAAAGGGCGGGAGTAGGCGAGCAGTACTTC

clone size: many
D gene: .
V gene: TRBV6-6
J gene: TRBJ1-4
CDR3 length: 13
CDR3 protein: CASEGTSNEKLFF
CDR3 DNA: TGTGCCAGCGAGGGGACAAGTAATGAAAAACTGTTTTTT

clone size: many
D gene: TRBD2
V gene: TRBV5-3
J gene: TRBJ2-1
CDR3 length: 15
CDR3 protein: CARSLWLAAYNEQFF
CDR3 DNA: TGTGCCAGAAGCTTATGGCTAGCGGCTTACAATGAGCAGTTCTTC

clone size: many
D gene: .
V gene: TRBV12-3/TRBV12-4
J gene: TRBJ2-7
CDR3 length: 14
CDR3 protein: CASGNPFLSYEQYF
CDR3 DNA: TGTGCCAGCGGGAATCCCTTTCTATCCTACGAGCAGTACTTC

clone size: .
D gene: TRBD2
V gene: TRBV7-6
J gene: TRBJ2-2
CDR3 length: 17
CDR3 protein: CASSLYSGTRNTGELFF
CDR3 DNA: TGTGCCAGCAGCTTATATTCGGGGACTAGGAACACCGGGGAGCTGTTTTTT

clone size: few
D gene: TRBD1
V gene: TRBV12-3/TRBV12-4
J gene: TRBJ2-1
CDR3 length: 16
CDR3 protein: CASSLSTGENGNEQFF
CDR3 DNA: TGTGCCAGCAGCCTATCGACAGGGGAGAACGGCAATGAGCAGTTCTTC

clone size: few
D gene: TRBD1
V gene: TRBV30
J gene: TRBJ1-6
CDR3 length: 11
CDR3 protein: CAWNRGSPLHF
CDR3 DNA: TGTGCCTGGAACAGGGGATCACCCCTCCACTTT

clone size: many
D gene: TRBD1
V gene: TRBV7-9
J gene: TRBJ1-1
CDR3 length: 17
CDR3 protein: CASSLSDREEMNTEAFF
CDR3 DNA: TGTGCCAGCAGCTTATCAGACAGGGAGGAGATGAACACTGAAGCTTTCTTT

clone size: many
D gene: TRBD2
V gene: TRBV10-1
J gene: TRBJ2-1
CDR3 length: 17
CDR3 protein: CASSDLAEGSPINEQFF
CDR3 DNA: TGCGCCAGCAGTGACCTAGCGGAGGGATCCCCGATCAATGAGCAGTTCTTC

clone size: many
D gene: TRBD1
V gene: TRBV7-2
J gene: TRBJ2-2
CDR3 length: 15
CDR3 protein: CASSKDREFTGELFF
CDR3 DNA: TGTGCCAGCTCAAAGGACAGGGAGTTCACCGGGGAGCTGTTTTTT

clone size: many
D gene: .
V gene: TRBV5-5
J gene: TRBJ2-1
CDR3 length: 12
CDR3 protein: CASSLVVSSAFF
CDR3 DNA: TGTGCCAGCAGCTTGGTGGTCTCTAGCGCTTTCTTC

clone size: many
D gene: .
V gene: TRBV7-9
J gene: TRBJ2-3
CDR3 length: 14
CDR3 protein: CASSFWRNTDTQYF
CDR3 DNA: TGTGCCAGCAGCTTTTGGCGGAACACAGATACGCAGTATTTT

clone size: .
D gene: .
V gene: TRBV4-2
J gene: TRBJ2-3
CDR3 length: 15
CDR3 protein: CASSQERDSTDTQYF
CDR3 DNA: TGTGCCAGCAGCCAAGAGCGGGACAGCACAGATACGCAGTATTTT

clone size: .
D gene: .
V gene: TRBV19
J gene: TRBJ1-4
CDR3 length: 16
CDR3 protein: CASSKNGLPTYEKLFF
CDR3 DNA: TGTGCCAGTAGTAAAAACGGTCTCCCAACTTATGAAAAACTGTTTTTT

clone size: many
D gene: TRBD1
V gene: TRBV29-1
J gene: TRBJ1-2
CDR3 length: 13
CDR3 protein: CSAQGGANYGYTF
CDR3 DNA: TGCAGCGCACAGGGGGGTGCTAACTATGGCTACACCTTC

clone size: many
D gene: TRBD1
V gene: TRBV5-1
J gene: TRBJ1-4
CDR3 length: 17
CDR3 protein: CASSLGQGLATNEKLFF
CDR3 DNA: TGCGCCAGCAGCTTGGGACAGGGGCTTGCAACTAATGAAAAACTGTTTTTT

clone size: .
D gene: TRBD2
V gene: TRBV20-1
J gene: TRBJ2-7
CDR3 length: 12
CDR3 protein: CSASGGSGEQYF
CDR3 DNA: TGCAGTGCAAGCGGGGGTTCAGGCGAGCAGTACTTC

clone size: many
D gene: TRBD1
V gene: TRBV24-1
J gene: TRBJ2-2
CDR3 length: 16
CDR3 protein: CATSAETGGYTGELFF
CDR3 DNA: TGTGCCACCAGTGCCGAGACAGGGGGTTACACCGGGGAGCTGTTTTTT

clone size: many
D gene: .
V gene: TRBV12-3/TRBV12-4
J gene: TRBJ1-4
CDR3 length: 15
CDR3 protein: CASSLDRVTNEKLFF
CDR3 DNA: TGTGCCAGCAGTTTAGACAGGGTAACTAATGAAAAACTGTTTTTT

clone size: many
D gene: .
V gene: TRBV7-9
J gene: TRBJ1-5
CDR3 length: 14
CDR3 protein: CASSSRDLAQPQHF
CDR3 DNA: TGTGCCAGCAGCTCCAGAGATTTGGCCCAGCCCCAGCATTTT

clone size: .
D gene: TRBD2
V gene: TRBV6-1
J gene: TRBJ2-1
CDR3 length: 16
CDR3 protein: CASSRTTSGGAFEQFF
CDR3 DNA: TGTGCCAGCAGTCGTACGACTAGCGGGGGGGCGTTTGAGCAGTTCTTC

clone size: .
D gene: .
V gene: TRBV12-3/TRBV12-4
J gene: TRBJ2-2
CDR3 length: 19
CDR3 protein: CASSLASAFVFANTGELFF
CDR3 DNA: TGTGCCAGCAGTTTAGCCTCCGCGTTCGTGTTCGCGAACACCGGGGAGCTGTTTTTT

clone size: many
D gene: TRBD1
V gene: TRBV20-1
J gene: TRBJ1-2
CDR3 length: 13
CDR3 protein: CSATGQGQGGYTF
CDR3 DNA: TGCAGTGCTACCGGACAGGGTCAAGGTGGCTACACCTTC

clone size: many
D gene: .
V gene: TRBV20-1
J gene: TRBJ2-3
CDR3 length: 13
CDR3 protein: CSASYISTDTQYF
CDR3 DNA: TGCAGTGCTAGCTACATTAGCACAGATACGCAGTATTTT

clone size: many
D gene: TRBD1
V gene: TRBV5-1
J gene: TRBJ1-2
CDR3 length: 16
CDR3 protein: CASSLRDRGGNYGYTF
CDR3 DNA: TGCGCCAGCAGCCTCCGGGACAGGGGAGGTAACTATGGCTACACCTTC

clone size: many
D gene: .
V gene: TRBV5-1
J gene: TRBJ2-1
CDR3 length: 13
CDR3 protein: CASSLRKGNEQFF
CDR3 DNA: TGCGCCAGCAGCTTAAGAAAGGGCAATGAGCAGTTCTTC

clone size: .
D gene: TRBD2
V gene: TRBV7-2
J gene: TRBJ2-2
CDR3 length: 16
CDR3 protein: CASSARTSGTSGELFF
CDR3 DNA: TGTGCCAGCAGCGCCCGGACTAGCGGGACGTCCGGGGAGCTGTTTTTT

clone size: many
D gene: TRBD2
V gene: TRBV12-3/TRBV12-4
J gene: TRBJ2-2
CDR3 length: 17
CDR3 protein: CASSLGGRGTYTGELFF
CDR3 DNA: TGTGCCAGCAGTTTAGGTGGGCGGGGGACTTATACCGGGGAGCTGTTTTTT

clone size: many
D gene: .
V gene: TRBV7-2
J gene: TRBJ2-3
CDR3 length: 12
CDR3 protein: CASSFAPEAQYF
CDR3 DNA: TGTGCCAGCAGCTTCGCCCCCGAGGCGCAGTATTTT

clone size: .
D gene: TRBD2
V gene: TRBV7-7
J gene: TRBJ2-5
CDR3 length: 15
CDR3 protein: CASSLGGSLMETQYF
CDR3 DNA: TGTGCCAGCAGCTTAGGCGGGAGTTTGATGGAGACCCAGTACTTC

clone size: .
D gene: .
V gene: TRBV11-3
J gene: TRBJ2-1
CDR3 length: 13
CDR3 protein: CASSFLGRDEQFF
CDR3 DNA: TGTGCCAGCAGCTTTTTGGGCAGGGATGAGCAGTTCTTC

clone size: .
D gene: TRBD2
V gene: TRBV5-1
J gene: TRBJ2-1
CDR3 length: 13
CDR3 protein: CASSMGGDNEQFF
CDR3 DNA: TGCGCCAGCAGCATGGGGGGGGACAATGAGCAGTTCTTC

clone size: many
D gene: TRBD2
V gene: TRBV5-1
J gene: TRBJ2-1
CDR3 length: 16
CDR3 protein: CASSLVLAGVVNQQFF
CDR3 DNA: TGCGCCAGCAGCTTGGTGCTAGCGGGAGTGGTAAATCAGCAGTTCTTC

clone size: many
D gene: .
V gene: TRBV12-3/TRBV12-4
J gene: TRBJ2-1
CDR3 length: 10
CDR3 protein: CASMGNEQFF
CDR3 DNA: TGTGCCAGCATGGGTAATGAGCAGTTCTTC

clone size: .
D gene: .
V gene: TRBV13
J gene: TRBJ1-1
CDR3 length: 11
CDR3 protein: CASRRRTEAFF
CDR3 DNA: TGTGCCAGCAGAAGACGGACAGAAGCTTTCTTT